One T cell receptor (beta chain) is described in this entry. Clones were sequenced by immunoSEQ multiplex PCR, and TCRdb holds only the in-frame ones, with some missing. The sample carries 95,000 or so clones, more than 65% recorded once. The sample belongs to a study of blood T cell repertoires in COVID-19. Study overall: There were acute and convalescent COVID-19 samples, and they came from the United States, Italy and Spain.

The sequence was collected from an elderly man with active or convalescent COVID-19. Sequenced input: peripheral blood.

CDR3 in DNA: TGTGCCAGCAGCTTAGCTGGCCAGGGGGCGCGTGGGTTCTTC. Its protein product is CASSLAGQGARGFF. The genes are TRBV7-9 and TRBJ2-1, with 8 positions matching TRBD1. The germline V gene has CDR1 SEHNR and CDR2 FQNEAQ (reference sequence). V lost 0 bases and J lost 15; bases outside the gene matches: 10. The CDR3 sequence is 14 residues long.